This T cell receptor (beta chain) is drawn from a study of T cell repertoires in cytomegalovirus infection. For this clonotype: Antigen unknown.

The ends lost 4 bases at V and 8 bases at J; junction bases unmatched: 7. This CDR3 contains 15 residues. Germline V CDR1 and CDR2: SGHNT, YYREEE (reference sequence). TCRdb recomputed calls from the reads with MiXCR, one row per CDR3 protein. The data show hundreds of thousands of distinct CDR3 sequences, more than 30% seen once. This sequence originates from a human donor in good health (CMV status not recorded). Some clones in this sample may be carry-over from other donors' samples. The sample here was cultured PBMCs, taken from culture after CMV antigen stimulation. This chain uses TRBV5-4 with TRBJ2-1; 12 bases are shared with TRBD2. CDR3 in DNA: TGTGCCAGCAGCCTGACTAGCGGGAGATCGGATGAGCAGTTCTTC. Translated: CASSLTSGRSDEQFF.